This TCR beta chain stems from a study of blood T cell repertoires in COVID-19. Study context: Italy, Spain and the United States were the sources of the convalescent and acute COVID-19 samples. T cells, B-cell-depleted T cells, or PBMCs provided the cDNA or gDNA that served as material.

While infection was still active, Seattle patients were enrolled and then followed longitudinally. The CDR3 consists of 19 residues. Trimming cost V 0 bases and J 8 bases; bases outside gene matches: 16. In germline, CDR1 is MNHEY, CDR2 SMNVEV (reference sequence). In the original processing: Scientists estimated how many nucleated cells there were by amplifying reference gene primers. Assay used: immunoSEQ multiplex PCR; TCRdb lists only in-frame clones, some missing. V and J calls and clone size are copied from that table; D and trimming were computed from the DNA. The data contain 200,000 or so clones, over 75% of them singletons.

The rearrangement links TRBV27 to TRBJ1-4; 9 positions match TRBD1. Sequencing was carried out using peripheral blood. The receptor comes from a person aged 65-85 years with COVID-19, enrolled during active disease. CDR3 loop: CASSLSNVPGQGGLEKLFF. CDR3 sequence (DNA): TGTGCCAGCAGTTTATCGAACGTCCCGGGACAGGGAGGTTTAGAAAAACTGTTTTTT.